This TCR beta chain is drawn from a study of regulatory T cells in long-lasting Graves disease. Study-wide results and caveats: Graves' patients with persistent disease showed TCR diversity lower than patients newly diagnosed.

Time point specified: newly diagnosed GD, antithyroid drugs for less than 3 months. Preparation of the TCR library used RNA extracted from PBMCs. Patients with Graves' disease were diagnosed by American Thyroid Association guidelines. Turning to this clonotype: Its antigen is unknown.

Building the TCR beta libraries relied on iRepertoire HTBI primers, and CDR3 regions underwent Arm-PCR. TCRdb analysed the multiplex PCR reads with MiXCR anew, one entry per CDR3 protein. The sample yields 450,000 to 700,000 distinct CDR3 sequences, roughly 14% seen once. The CDR3 totals 16 residues. CDR1 is KGHDR, CDR2 SFDVKD, per germline. V lost 4 bases, J lost 6 bases, and 19 bases lay in between. This sample was also put to use in a study of T cells in Graves' hyperthyroidism and ophthalmopathy. That paper adds: The model predicted ophthalmopathy a median around 6.5 months before onset.

This receptor was identified in a man between 25 and 39 years old with Graves disease. The chain combines TRBV24-1 with TRBJ2-3; possible D gene TRBD1, 6 bases. The sample here was peripheral blood mononuclear cells (PBMCs), taken at new diagnosis, from a patient treated with antithyroid drugs. CDR3 loop: CATSDKTGSRGDTQYF. The CDR3 bases are TGTGCCACCAGTGACAAAACAGGGTCCCGTGGGGATACGCAGTATTTT.